The subject of this entry is one TCR beta chain. This clone is judged medium-sized (0.01 to 0.1%). Its antigen specificity is not known. Base qualities are not at hand, and no much larger clone is one base apart. Library method: PCR. For sequencing, an Illumina HiSeq 4000 was employed. High-throughput sequencing was used to profile the TCR beta-chain CDR3 region of every patient. Processing in the source paper ran as follows. A classifier to discriminate distant-metastatic papillary thyroid cancer patients was built from CDR3 differences across clinicopathological groups. The Shannon index was used to measure repertoire diversity, and the Morisita-Horn index was used to measure how similar tumor and blood repertoires were. TCRdb's own reprocessing of the public reads used fastp at Q25 and MiXCR and kept productive beta chains. It is TCRdb's table, rather than the study itself, that gives the V and J calls and clone size. The sample table records 9,000 to 13,000 clones; about a third of these occur just once. The top ten hold 4% to 5.5% of the sample.

CDR3 length: 14 amino acids, cysteine to phenylalanine. Just CDR3 DNA is preserved here, 42 bases in frame from base 1. V and J are truncated by 5 bases and 1 base respectively, leaving an intervening sequence of 11 bases. The germline V gene encodes CDR1 SGHTA and CDR2 FQGNSA. This sample stems from a study of metastatic and nonmetastatic thyroid tumors (dated by TCRdb to the early 2020s). A note on the overall study: For patients with malignant and with benign thyroid disease, the researchers compared repertoires between peripheral blood samples and tumor or nodule tissue samples.

Study-wide findings and limitations: TCR beta diversity was reported as significantly higher in malignant tumors than in benign nodules, in both blood and tumor samples.

None of the patients had been given any treatment before thyroid surgery. The study retrospectively analysed patient clinical samples collected from about 2011 to 2018 using T-cell receptor beta sequencing. The chain was built from TRBV7-2 and TRBJ1-1; no D gene is confidently identified. The sequence derives from a female donor with papillary thyroid cancer or a benign thyroid nodule (not recorded which). Some clones in this sample may be carry-over from other donors' samples. Sequenced input: tumor tissue. The CDR3 here reads CASSTGLRNTEAFF. The DNA sequence is as follows: TGTGCCAGCAGCACCGGACTGAGGAACACTGAAGCTTTCTTT. Supplemented by the reference TRBV7-2 and TRBJ1-1 proteins around the CDR3, the complete variable domain is GAGVSQSPSNKVTEKGKDVELRCDPISGHTALYWYRQSLGQGLEFLIYFQGNSAPDKSGLPSDRFSAERTGGSVSTLTIQRTQQEDSAVYLCASSTGLRNTEAFFGQGTRLTVV.